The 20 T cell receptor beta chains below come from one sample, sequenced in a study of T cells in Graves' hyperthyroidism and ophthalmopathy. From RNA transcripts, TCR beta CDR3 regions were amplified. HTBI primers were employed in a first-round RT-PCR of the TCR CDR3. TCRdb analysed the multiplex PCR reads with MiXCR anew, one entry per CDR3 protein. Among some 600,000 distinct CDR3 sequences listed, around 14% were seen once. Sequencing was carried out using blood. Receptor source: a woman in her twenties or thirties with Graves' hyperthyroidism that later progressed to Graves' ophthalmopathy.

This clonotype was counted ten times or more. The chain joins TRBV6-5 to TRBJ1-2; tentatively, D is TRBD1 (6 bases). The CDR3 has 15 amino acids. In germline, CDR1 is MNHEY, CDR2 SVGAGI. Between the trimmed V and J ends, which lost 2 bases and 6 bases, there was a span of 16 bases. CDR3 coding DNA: TGTGCCAGCAGTTACACAAATTCGGGACACGATGGCTACACCTTC. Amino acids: CASSYTNSGHDGYTF.

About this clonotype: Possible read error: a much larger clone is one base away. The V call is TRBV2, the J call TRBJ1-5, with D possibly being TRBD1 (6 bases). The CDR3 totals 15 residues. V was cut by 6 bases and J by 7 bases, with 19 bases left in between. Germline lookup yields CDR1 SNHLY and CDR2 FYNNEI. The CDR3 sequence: CASRNLKGVPQPQHF. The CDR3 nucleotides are TGTGCCAGCAGGAATCTAAAGGGGGTCCCCCAGCCCCAGCATTTT. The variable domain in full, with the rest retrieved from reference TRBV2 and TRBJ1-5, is EPEVTQTPSHQVTQMGQEVILRCVPISNHLYFYWYRQILGQKVEFLVSFYNNEISEKSEIFDDQFSVERPDGSNFTLKIRSTKLEDSAMYFCASRNLKGVPQPQHFGDGTRLSIL.

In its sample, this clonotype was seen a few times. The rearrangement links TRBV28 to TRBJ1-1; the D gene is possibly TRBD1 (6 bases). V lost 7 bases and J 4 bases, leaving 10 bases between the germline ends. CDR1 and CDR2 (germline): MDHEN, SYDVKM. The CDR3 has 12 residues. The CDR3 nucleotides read TGTGCCAGCAACAGGGTGAGCACTGAAGCTTTCTTT. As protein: CASNRVSTEAFF. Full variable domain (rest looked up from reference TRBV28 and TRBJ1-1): DVKVTQSSRYLVKRTGEKVFLECVQDMDHENMFWYRQDPGLGLRLIYFSYDVKMKEKGDIPEGYSVSREKKERFSLILESASTNQTSMYLCASNRVSTEAFFGQGTRLTVV.

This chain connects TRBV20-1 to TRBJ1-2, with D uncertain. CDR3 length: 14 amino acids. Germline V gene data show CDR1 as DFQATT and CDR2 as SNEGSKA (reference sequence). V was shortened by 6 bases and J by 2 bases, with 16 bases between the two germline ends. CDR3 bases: TGCAGTGCCACAGATCCGGACGGAAACTATGGCTACACCTTC. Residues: CSATDPDGNYGYTF.

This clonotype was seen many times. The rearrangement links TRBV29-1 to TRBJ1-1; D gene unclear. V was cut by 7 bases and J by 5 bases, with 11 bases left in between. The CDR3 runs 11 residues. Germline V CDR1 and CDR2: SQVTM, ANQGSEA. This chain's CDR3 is CSGGPGTEAFF. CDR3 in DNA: TGCAGCGGTGGTCCGGGGACTGAAGCTTTCTTT.

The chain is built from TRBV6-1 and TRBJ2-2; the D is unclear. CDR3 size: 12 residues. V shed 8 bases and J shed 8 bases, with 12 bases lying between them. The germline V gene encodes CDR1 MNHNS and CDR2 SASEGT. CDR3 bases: TGTGCCAGCCTAGAACCGACAGGGGAGCTGTTTTTT. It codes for CASLEPTGELFF.

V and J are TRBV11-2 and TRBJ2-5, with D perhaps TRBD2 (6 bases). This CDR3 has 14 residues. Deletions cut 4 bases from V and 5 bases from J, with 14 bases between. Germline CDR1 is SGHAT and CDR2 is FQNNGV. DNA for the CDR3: TGTGCCAGCAGCTCTCCGGGACTTGATGAGACCCAGTACTTC. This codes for CASSSPGLDETQYF.

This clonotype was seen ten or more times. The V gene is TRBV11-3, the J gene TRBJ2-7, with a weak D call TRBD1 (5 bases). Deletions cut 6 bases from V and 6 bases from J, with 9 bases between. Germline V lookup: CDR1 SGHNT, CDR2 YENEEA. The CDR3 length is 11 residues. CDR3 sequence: CASSKTGEQYF. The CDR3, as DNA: TGTGCCAGCAGTAAAACAGGCGAGCAGTACTTC. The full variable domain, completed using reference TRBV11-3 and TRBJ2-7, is EAGVVQSPRYKIIEKKQPVAFWCNPISGHNTLYWYLQNLGQGPELLIRYENEEAVDDSQLPKDRFSAERLKGVDSTLKIQPAELGDSAVYLCASSKTGEQYFGPGTRLTVT.

The CDR3 DNA follows: TGTGCCAGCAGTTACTGGACCGGGACTAGCGGGGGGAGCACAGATACGCAGTATTTT. Translation gives CASSYWTGTSGGSTDTQYF. The V call is TRBV6-5, the J call TRBJ2-3; 15 nucleotides align to TRBD2. J gave up 0 bases and V 1 base, and 5 bases lay outside the gene matches. Germline CDR1 is MNHEY and CDR2 is SVGAGI. The CDR3 is 19 amino acids.

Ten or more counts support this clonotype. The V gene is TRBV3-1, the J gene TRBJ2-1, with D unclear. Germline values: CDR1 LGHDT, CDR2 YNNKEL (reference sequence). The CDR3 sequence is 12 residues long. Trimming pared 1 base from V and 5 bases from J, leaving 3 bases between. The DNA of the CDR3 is TGTGCCAGCAGCCAAGCCGACAATGAGCAGTTCTTC. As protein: CASSQADNEQFF.

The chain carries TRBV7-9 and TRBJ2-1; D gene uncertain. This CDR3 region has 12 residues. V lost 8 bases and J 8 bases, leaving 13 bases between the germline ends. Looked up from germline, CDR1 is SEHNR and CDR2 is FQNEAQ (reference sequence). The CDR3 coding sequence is TGTGCCAGCGGCCTGCCCGTAGATGAGCAGTTCTTC. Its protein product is CASGLPVDEQFF.

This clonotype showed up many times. The CDR3 DNA reads TGTGCCAGCAGTTTGCGGGGTCCAGGTGTCGAGCAGTACTTC. Its protein product is CASSLRGPGVEQYF. The rearrangement links TRBV27 to TRBJ2-7; a weak D match, TRBD2 (6 bases). The CDR3 length is 14 residues. Germline V gene sequence: CDR1 MNHEY, CDR2 SMNVEV (reference sequence). With 3 bases removed from V and 6 bases from J, the gap between germline ends came to 15 bases.

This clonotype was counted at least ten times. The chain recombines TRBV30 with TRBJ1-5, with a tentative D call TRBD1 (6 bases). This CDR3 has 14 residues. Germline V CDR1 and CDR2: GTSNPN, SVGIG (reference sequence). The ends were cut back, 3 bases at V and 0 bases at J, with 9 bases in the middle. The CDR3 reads CAWRTGTSNQPQHF. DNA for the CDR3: TGTGCCTGGAGAACAGGGACTAGCAATCAGCCCCAGCATTTT.

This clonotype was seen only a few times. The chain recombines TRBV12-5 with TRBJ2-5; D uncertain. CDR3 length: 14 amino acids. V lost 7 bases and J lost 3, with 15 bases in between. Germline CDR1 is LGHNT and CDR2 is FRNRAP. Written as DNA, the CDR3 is TGTGCTAGTGCCCCCGCGGCTCCGGAAGAGACCCAGTACTTC. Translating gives CASAPAAPEETQYF.

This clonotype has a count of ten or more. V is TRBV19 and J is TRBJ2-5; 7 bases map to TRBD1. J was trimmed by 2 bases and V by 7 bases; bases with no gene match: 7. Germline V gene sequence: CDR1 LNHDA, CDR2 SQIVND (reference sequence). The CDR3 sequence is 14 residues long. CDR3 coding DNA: TGTGCCAGTAAGGGGGACAGCCTACAAGAGACCCAGTACTTC. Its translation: CASKGDSLQETQYF.

CDR3 protein: CASSQSDTNEKLFF. In nucleotides, the CDR3 is TGTGCCAGCAGCCAGTCTGACACGAATGAAAAACTGTTTTTT. The chain combines TRBV3-1 with TRBJ1-4; no definite D call. The CDR3 length is 14 residues. CDR1 is LGHDT, CDR2 YNNKEL, per germline (reference sequence). V shed 3 bases and J shed 5 bases, with 10 bases lying between them.

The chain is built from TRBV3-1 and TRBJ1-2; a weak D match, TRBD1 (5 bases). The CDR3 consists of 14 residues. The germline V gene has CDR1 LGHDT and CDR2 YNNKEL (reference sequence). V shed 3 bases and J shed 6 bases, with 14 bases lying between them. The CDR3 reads CASSHRARADGYTF. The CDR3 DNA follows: TGTGCCAGCAGCCACCGGGCCAGGGCGGATGGCTACACCTTC.

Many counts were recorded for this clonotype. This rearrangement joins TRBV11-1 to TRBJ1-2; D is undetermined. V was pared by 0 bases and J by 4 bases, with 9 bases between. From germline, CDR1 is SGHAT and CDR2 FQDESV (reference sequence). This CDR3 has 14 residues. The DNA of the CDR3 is TGTGCCAGCAGCTTAGCGGAAGGAGCCTATGGCTACACCTTC. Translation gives CASSLAEGAYGYTF.

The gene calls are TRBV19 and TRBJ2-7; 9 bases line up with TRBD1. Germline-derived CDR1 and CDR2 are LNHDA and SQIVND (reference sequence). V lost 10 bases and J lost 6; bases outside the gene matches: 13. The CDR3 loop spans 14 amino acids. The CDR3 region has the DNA TGTGCCACCCCCCGACAGGGGGTAGGGGTCGAGCAGTACTTC. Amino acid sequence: CATPRQGVGVEQYF. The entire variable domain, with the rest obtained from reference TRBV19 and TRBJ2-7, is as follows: DGGITQSPKYLFRKEGQNVTLSCEQNLNHDAMYWYRQDPGQGLRLIYYSQIVNDFQKGDIAEGYSVSREKKESFPLTVTSAQKNPTAFYLCATPRQGVGVEQYFGPGTRLTVT.

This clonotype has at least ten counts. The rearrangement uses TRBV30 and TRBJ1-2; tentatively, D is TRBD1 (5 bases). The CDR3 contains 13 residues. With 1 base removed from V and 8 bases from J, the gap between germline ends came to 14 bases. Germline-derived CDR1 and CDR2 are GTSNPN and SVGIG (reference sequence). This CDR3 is CAWSGGAIPGYTF. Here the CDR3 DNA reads TGTGCCTGGAGTGGAGGGGCAATTCCCGGCTACACCTTC.